Each of the 9 T cell receptor beta chains below was sequenced from the same sample in a study of identical twins. TCRdb itself ran the 5' RACE reads through MiXCR, one entry per CDR3 protein. This sample has nearly 650,000 distinct CDR3 sequences; about 7.6% occur once, and the top ten carry roughly 1.6%. This sample also appeared in a second study, on yellow fever vaccine responses in identical twins.

Sequencing was carried out using PBMCs. The source of these receptors is a young woman in good health.

The sample holds many counts of this clonotype. The rearrangement uses TRBV12-3 or TRBV12-4 and TRBJ2-7, with D unclear. The CDR3 length is 11 residues. V lost 6 bases to trimming and J lost 2 bases, with 5 bases between them. The CDR3 loop reads CASSLTYEQYF. CDR3 nucleotide sequence: TGTGCCAGCAGCTTAACCTACGAGCAGTACTTC.

This clonotype was recorded many times. The chain recombines TRBV12-3 or TRBV12-4 with TRBJ2-1, with unresolved D. V gave up 6 bases and J gave up 9 bases, with 9 bases separating them. The CDR3 sequence is 11 residues long. CDR3 region: CASSPHSEQFF. The CDR3, as DNA: TGTGCCAGCAGCCCCCACAGTGAGCAGTTCTTC.

This clonotype was seen many times. V usage is TRBV10-3 and J usage is TRBJ2-4, with D maybe TRBD1 (6 bases). The CDR3 totals 16 residues. V was shortened by 2 bases and J by 0 bases, with 11 bases between the two germline ends. CDR1 and CDR2 from the germline V gene are ENHRY and SYGVKD. CDR3: CAISEGDKLAKNIQYF. CDR3 nucleotides: TGTGCCATCAGTGAGGGGGACAAACTAGCCAAAAACATTCAGTACTTC.

This clonotype has a count of ten or more. The rearrangement uses TRBV5-1 and TRBJ1-1; TRBD1 is a possible D gene (5 bases). Trimming shortened V by 8 bases and J by 2 bases, and 16 bases separated the two germline ends. This CDR3 has 14 residues. Looked up from germline, CDR1 is SGHRS and CDR2 is YFSETQ. The CDR3 DNA reads as TGCGCCAGTAGCCCCCAGGGCCAAAACACTGAAGCTTTCTTT. As protein: CASSPQGQNTEAFF.

The rearrangement joins TRBV5-1 to TRBJ2-1; 8 nucleotides match TRBD1. With V trimmed by 2 bases and J by 8 bases, 6 bases remained unmatched. This CDR3 has 14 residues. The germline V gene encodes CDR1 SGHRS and CDR2 YFSETQ. As DNA, the CDR3 is TGCGCCAGCAGCTTTCCCGACAGGGGAGATGAGCAGTTCTTC. Encoded protein: CASSFPDRGDEQFF.

The chain couples TRBV7-2 to TRBJ2-2; tentative D call: TRBD2 (6 bases). The CDR3 has 16 residues. V gave up 1 base and J gave up 4 bases, with 13 bases separating them. Germline loops: CDR1 SGHTA, CDR2 FQGNSA. CDR3 sequence (DNA): TGTGCCAGCAGCTTAGGACGTCTAGCGAGCACCGGGGAGCTGTTTTTT. It codes for CASSLGRLASTGELFF.

The gene calls are TRBV4-1 and TRBJ2-7; TRBD2 matches 14 bases. Losses at the gene ends were 0 bases for V and 2 bases for J; bases not matched to a gene: 12. CDR3 length: 20 amino acids. The germline V gene encodes CDR1 MGHRA and CDR2 YSYEKL. For the CDR3, the DNA is TGCGCCAGCAGCCAAGAAAGGGGACTAGCGGGAGACGGGGTCCCCTACGAGCAGTACTTC. It codes for CASSQERGLAGDGVPYEQYF.

This clonotype was counted at least ten times. The J gene is TRBJ2-1, the V gene TRBV24-1; TRBD2 matches 12 bases. V lost 4 bases, J lost 0 bases, and 12 bases stayed unmatched. The CDR3 spans 20 residues. CDR1 and CDR2 (germline): KGHDR, SFDVKD. This chain's CDR3 is CATSDTRTSGNFRSYNEQFF. CDR3 DNA sequence: TGTGCCACCAGTGACACGAGGACTAGCGGGAATTTCCGCTCCTACAATGAGCAGTTCTTC.

This clonotype has a count of ten or more. The CDR3 sequence is CASLDRVVGELFF. As DNA, the CDR3 is TGTGCCAGCTTAGACAGGGTGGTCGGGGAGCTGTTTTTT. The V gene is TRBV6-1, the J gene TRBJ2-2; 7 bases are shared with TRBD1. The CDR3 spans 13 residues. With V trimmed by 8 bases and J by 7 bases, 7 bases remained unmatched. Germline V gene data show CDR1 as MNHNS and CDR2 as SASEGT.